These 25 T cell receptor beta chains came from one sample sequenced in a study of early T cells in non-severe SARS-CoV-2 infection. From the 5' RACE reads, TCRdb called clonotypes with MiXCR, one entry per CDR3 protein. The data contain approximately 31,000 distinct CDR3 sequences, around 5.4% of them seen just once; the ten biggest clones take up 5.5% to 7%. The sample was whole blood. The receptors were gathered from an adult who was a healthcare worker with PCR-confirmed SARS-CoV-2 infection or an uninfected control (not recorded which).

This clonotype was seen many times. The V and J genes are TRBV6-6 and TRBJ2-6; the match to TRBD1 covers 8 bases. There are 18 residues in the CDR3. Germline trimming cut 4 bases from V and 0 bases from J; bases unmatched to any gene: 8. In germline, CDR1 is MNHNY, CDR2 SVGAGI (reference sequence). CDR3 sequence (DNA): TGTGCCAGCAGTTCCCCACAGGGGGGAAACTCTGGGGCCAACGTCCTGACTTTC. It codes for CASSSPQGGNSGANVLTF.

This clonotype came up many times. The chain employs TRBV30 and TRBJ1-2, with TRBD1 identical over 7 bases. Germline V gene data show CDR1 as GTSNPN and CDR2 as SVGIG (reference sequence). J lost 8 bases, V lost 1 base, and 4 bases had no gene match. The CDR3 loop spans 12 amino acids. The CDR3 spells CAWSADRAGYTF. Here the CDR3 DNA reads TGTGCCTGGAGTGCAGACAGGGCCGGCTACACCTTC.

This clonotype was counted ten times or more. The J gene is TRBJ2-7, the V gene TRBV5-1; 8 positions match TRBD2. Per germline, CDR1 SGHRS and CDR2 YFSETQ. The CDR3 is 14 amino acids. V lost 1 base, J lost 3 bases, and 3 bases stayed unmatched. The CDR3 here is CASSLRLAGYEQYF. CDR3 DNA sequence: TGCGCCAGCAGCTTGCGGCTAGCGGGCTACGAGCAGTACTTC.

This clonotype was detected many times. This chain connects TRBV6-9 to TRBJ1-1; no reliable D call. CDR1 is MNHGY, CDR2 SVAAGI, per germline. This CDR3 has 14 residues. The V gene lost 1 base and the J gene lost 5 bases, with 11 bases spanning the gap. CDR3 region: CASSYWRSLTEAFF. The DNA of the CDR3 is TGTGCCAGCAGTTATTGGCGGAGTTTGACTGAAGCTTTCTTT.

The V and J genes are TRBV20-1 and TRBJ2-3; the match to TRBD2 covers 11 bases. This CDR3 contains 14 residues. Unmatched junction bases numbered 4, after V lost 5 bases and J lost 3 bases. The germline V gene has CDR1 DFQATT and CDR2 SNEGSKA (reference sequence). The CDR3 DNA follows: TGCAGTGCTCCCCGACTAGCGGGGACAGATACGCAGTATTTT. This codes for CSAPRLAGTDTQYF.

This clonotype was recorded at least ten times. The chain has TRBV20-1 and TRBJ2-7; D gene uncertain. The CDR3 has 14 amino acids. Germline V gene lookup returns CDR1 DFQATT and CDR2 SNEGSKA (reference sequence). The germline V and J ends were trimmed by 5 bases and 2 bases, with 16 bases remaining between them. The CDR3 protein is CSAPDSRATYEQYF. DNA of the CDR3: TGCAGTGCTCCTGATAGTCGGGCTACCTACGAGCAGTACTTC.

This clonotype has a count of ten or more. The CDR3 coding sequence is TGTGCCTGTAAAGGGGGAGGGCCTTATGAGCAGTTCTTC. It translates to CACKGGGPYEQFF. V gene TRBV30 combines with J gene TRBJ2-1, with TRBD2 as a possible D gene (7 bases). The CDR3 is 13 residues long. With 6 bases removed from V and 8 bases from J, the gap between germline ends came to 17 bases. From germline, CDR1 is GTSNPN and CDR2 SVGIG (reference sequence). The full variable domain, in which reference TRBV30 and TRBJ2-1 provide the parts outside the CDR3, is SQTIHQWPATLVQPVGSPLSLECTVEGTSNPNLYWYRQAAGRGLQLLFYSVGIGQISSEVPQNLSASRPQDRQFILSSKKLLLSDSGFYLCACKGGGPYEQFFGPGTRLTVL.

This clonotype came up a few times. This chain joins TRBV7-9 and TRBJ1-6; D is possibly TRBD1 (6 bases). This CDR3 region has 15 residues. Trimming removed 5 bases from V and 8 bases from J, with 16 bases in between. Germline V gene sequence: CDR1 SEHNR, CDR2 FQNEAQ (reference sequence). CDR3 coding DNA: TGTGCCAGCAGCCCCCCACAGGGAGGTGATTCACCCCTCCACTTT. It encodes CASSPPQGGDSPLHF.

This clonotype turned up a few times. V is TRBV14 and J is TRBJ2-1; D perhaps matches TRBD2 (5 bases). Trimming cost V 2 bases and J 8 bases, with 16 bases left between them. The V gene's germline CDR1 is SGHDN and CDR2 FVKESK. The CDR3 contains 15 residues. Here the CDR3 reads CASSQLETSQDEQFF. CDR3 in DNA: TGTGCCAGCAGCCAACTTGAAACTAGTCAGGATGAGCAGTTCTTC.

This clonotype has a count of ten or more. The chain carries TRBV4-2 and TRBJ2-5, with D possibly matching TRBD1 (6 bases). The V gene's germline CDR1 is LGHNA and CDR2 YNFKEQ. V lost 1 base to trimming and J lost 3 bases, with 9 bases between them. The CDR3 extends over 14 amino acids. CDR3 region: CASSQGNREETQYF. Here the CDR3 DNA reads TGTGCCAGCAGCCAAGGTAACAGGGAAGAGACCCAGTACTTC.

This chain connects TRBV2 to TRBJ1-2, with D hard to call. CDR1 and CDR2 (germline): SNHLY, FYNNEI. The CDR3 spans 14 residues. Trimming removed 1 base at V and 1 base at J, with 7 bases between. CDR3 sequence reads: CASSEEGFNYGYTF. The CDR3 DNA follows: TGTGCCAGCAGTGAAGAAGGGTTTAACTATGGCTACACCTTC.

This CDR3 reads CASSSTSGRGETQYF. The CDR3 DNA reads as TGTGCCAGCTCATCGACTAGCGGGAGGGGCGAGACCCAGTACTTC. V gene TRBV18 combines with J gene TRBJ2-5, with 14 bases matching TRBD2. The CDR3 is made up of 15 amino acids. V was clipped by 5 bases and J by 5 bases; unmatched bases: 4. CDR1 and CDR2 (germline): KGHSH, LQKENI.

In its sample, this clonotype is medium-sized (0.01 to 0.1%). Here the CDR3 reads CATSDPLYGYTF. The CDR3, as DNA: TGTGCCACCAGTGATCCCTTATATGGCTACACCTTC. The chain carries TRBV24-1 and TRBJ1-2; no clear D gene. Between the trimmed V and J ends, which lost 3 bases and 5 bases, there was a span of 6 bases. This CDR3 has 12 amino acids. Germline V gene lookup returns CDR1 KGHDR and CDR2 SFDVKD.

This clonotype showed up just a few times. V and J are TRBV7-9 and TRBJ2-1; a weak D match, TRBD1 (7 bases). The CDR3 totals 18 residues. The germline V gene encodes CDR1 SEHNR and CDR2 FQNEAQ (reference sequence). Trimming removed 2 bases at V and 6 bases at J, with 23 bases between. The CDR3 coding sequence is TGTGCCAGCAGCTTATCAGGGGGGATATCAAGGTGGGTCAATGAGCAGTTCTTC. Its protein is CASSLSGGISRWVNEQFF.

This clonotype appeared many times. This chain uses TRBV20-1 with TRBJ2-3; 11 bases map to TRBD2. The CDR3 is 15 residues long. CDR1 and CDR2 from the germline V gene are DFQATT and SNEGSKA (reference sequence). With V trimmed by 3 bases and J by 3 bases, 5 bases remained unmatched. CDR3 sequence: CSARLLAGDTDTQYF. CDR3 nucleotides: TGCAGTGCTAGGCTACTAGCGGGAGATACAGATACGCAGTATTTT.

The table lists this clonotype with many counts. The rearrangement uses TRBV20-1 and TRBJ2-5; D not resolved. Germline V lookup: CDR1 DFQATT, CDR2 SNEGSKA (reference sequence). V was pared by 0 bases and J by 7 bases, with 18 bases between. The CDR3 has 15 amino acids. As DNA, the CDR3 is TGCAGTGCTAGAGATGGAGTGCAGGCCTCCGGGACCCAGTACTTC. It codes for CSARDGVQASGTQYF.

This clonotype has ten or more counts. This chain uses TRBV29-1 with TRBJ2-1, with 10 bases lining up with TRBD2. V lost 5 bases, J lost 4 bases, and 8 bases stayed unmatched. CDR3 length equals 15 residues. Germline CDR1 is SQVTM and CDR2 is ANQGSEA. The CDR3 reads CSVRPGLAPYNEQFF. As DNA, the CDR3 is TGCAGCGTTCGGCCGGGACTAGCGCCATACAATGAGCAGTTCTTC.

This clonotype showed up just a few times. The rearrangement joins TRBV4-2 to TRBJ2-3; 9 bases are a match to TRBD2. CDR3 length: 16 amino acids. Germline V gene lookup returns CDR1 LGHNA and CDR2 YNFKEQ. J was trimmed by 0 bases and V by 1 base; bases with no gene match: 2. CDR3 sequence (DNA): TGTGCCAGCAGCCAAGTGACTAGCGGAAGCACAGATACGCAGTATTTT. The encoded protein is CASSQVTSGSTDTQYF.

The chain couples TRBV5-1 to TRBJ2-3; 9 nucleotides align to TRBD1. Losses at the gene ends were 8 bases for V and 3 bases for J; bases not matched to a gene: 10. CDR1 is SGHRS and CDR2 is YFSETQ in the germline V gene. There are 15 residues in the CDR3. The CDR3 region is CASKKDRGITDTQYF. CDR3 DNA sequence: TGCGCCAGTAAGAAGGACAGGGGTATTACAGATACGCAGTATTTT.

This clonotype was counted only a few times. The CDR3 DNA reads as TGCGCCAGCAGTGCCCAGGGAGACCCCTACGAGCAGTACTTC. It encodes CASSAQGDPYEQYF. This chain uses TRBV10-1 with TRBJ2-7; D possibly uses TRBD1 or TRBD2 (5 bases each). There are 14 residues in the CDR3. Germline V gene lookup returns CDR1 WNHNN and CDR2 SYGVQD (reference sequence). V lost 4 bases to trimming and J lost 2 bases, with 12 bases between them.

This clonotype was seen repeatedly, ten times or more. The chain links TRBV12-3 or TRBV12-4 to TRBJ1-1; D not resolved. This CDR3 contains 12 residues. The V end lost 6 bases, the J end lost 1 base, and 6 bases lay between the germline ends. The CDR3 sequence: CASRGANTEAFF. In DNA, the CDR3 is TGTGCCAGCAGAGGCGCGAACACTGAAGCTTTCTTT.

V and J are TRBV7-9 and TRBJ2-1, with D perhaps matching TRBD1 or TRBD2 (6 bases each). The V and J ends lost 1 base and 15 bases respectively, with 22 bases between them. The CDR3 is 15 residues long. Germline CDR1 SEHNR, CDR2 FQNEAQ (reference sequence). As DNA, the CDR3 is TGTGCCAGCAGCTTAGGGACTACTTCGGAGAGGGGGGCGTTCTTC. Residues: CASSLGTTSERGAFF.

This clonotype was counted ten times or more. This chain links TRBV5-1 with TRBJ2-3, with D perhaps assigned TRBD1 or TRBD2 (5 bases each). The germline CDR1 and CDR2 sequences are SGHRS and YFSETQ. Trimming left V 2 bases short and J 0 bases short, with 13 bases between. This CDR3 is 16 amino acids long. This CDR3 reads CASSFWGRSSTDTQYF. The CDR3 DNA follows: TGCGCCAGCAGCTTCTGGGGGAGAAGTAGCACAGATACGCAGTATTTT.

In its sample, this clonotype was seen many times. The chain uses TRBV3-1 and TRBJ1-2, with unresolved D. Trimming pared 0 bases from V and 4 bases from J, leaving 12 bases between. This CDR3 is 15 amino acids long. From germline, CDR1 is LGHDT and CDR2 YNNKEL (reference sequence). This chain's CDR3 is CASSQDRVRPYGYTF. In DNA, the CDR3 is TGTGCCAGCAGCCAAGATCGGGTCAGGCCCTATGGCTACACCTTC.

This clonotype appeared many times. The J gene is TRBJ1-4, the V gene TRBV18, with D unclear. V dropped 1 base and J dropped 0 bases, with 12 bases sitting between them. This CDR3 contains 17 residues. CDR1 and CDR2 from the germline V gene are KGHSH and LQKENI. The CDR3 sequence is CASSPLDRGPTNEKLFF. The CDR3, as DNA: TGTGCCAGCTCACCACTGGACCGCGGCCCAACTAATGAAAAACTGTTTTTT.